This T cell receptor (beta chain) was found in a study of blood T cell repertoires in COVID-19. Whole-study context: Whether acute or convalescent, the COVID-19 samples came from the United States, Italy and Spain. PBMCs, B-cell-depleted T cells, or T cells were the source of the cDNA or gDNA that made up the material.

The CDR3 loop spans 17 amino acids. Germline assignment: CDR1 SGHTA and CDR2 FQGNSA. V was cut by 1 base and J by 7 bases, with 20 bases left in between. In the authors' workflow: Scientists estimated how many nucleated cells there were by amplifying reference gene primers. Sequencing was performed with immunoSEQ multiplex PCR; in TCRdb, only in-frame clones are kept and a portion is missing. V and J calls and clone size follow that table, whereas D and trimming were derived from the DNA. The top ten hold roughly 3% of the sample, which has hundreds of thousands of clones, around nine tenths seen once.

The origin of this receptor is a woman under 30 who had recovered from COVID-19. The sample consisted of peripheral blood. The rearrangement links TRBV7-2 to TRBJ2-1; tentative D call: TRBD2 (6 bases). DNA of the CDR3: TGTGCCAGCAGCTTAGTAGTCTTGGCCGACGGAGGGAATGAGCAGTTCTTC. Amino acid sequence: CASSLVVLADGGNEQFF. Using reference TRBV7-2 and TRBJ2-1 for the parts outside the CDR3, the full variable domain is GAGVSQSPSNKVTEKGKDVELRCDPISGHTALYWYRQSLGQGLEFLIYFQGNSAPDKSGLPSDRFSAERTGGSVSTLTIQRTQQEDSAVYLCASSLVVLADGGNEQFFGPGTRLTVL.